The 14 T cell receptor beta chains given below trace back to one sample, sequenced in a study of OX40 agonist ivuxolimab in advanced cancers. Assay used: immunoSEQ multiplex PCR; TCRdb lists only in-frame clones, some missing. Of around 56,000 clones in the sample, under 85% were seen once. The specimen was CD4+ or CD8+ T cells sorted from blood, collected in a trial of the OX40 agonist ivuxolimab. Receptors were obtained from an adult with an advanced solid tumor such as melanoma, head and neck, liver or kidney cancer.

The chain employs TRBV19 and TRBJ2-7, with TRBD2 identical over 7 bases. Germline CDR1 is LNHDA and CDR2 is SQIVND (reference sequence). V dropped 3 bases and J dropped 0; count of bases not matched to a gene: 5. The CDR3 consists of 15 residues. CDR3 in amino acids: CASSISGGGSYEQYF. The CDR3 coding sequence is TGTGCCAGTAGTATCTCGGGCGGGGGCTCCTACGAGCAGTACTTC.

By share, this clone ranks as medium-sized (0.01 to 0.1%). The CDR3 region has the DNA TGTGCCAGTAGCCCGGGATCCTATGGCTACACCTTC. It codes for CASSPGSYGYTF. The chain combines TRBV19 with TRBJ1-2; D not resolved. Germline V lookup: CDR1 LNHDA, CDR2 SQIVND (reference sequence). Trimming took 6 bases from V and 4 from J, leaving 9 bases between them. There are 12 residues in the CDR3.

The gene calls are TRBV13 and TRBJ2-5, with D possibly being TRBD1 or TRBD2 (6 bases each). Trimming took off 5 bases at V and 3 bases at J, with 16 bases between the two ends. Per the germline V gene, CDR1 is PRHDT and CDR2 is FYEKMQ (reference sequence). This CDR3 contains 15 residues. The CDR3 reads CASSGGGSGEETQYF. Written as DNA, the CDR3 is TGTGCCAGCAGCGGAGGGGGGTCCGGAGAAGAGACCCAGTACTTC.

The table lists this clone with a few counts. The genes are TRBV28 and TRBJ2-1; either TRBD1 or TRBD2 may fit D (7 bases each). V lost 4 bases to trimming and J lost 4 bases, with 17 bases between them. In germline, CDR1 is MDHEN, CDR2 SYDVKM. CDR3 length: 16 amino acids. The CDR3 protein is CASSSSGDRPYNEQFF. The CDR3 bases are TGTGCCAGCAGTTCAAGCGGGGACAGACCTTACAATGAGCAGTTCTTC.

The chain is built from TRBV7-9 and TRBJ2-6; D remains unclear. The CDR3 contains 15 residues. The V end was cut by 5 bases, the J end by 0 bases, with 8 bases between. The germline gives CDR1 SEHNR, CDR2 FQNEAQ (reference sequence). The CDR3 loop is CASSPRASGANVLTF. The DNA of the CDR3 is TGTGCCAGCAGCCCACGGGCCTCTGGGGCCAACGTCCTGACTTTC. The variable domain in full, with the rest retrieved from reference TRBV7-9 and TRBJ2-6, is DTGVSQNPRHKITKRGQNVTFRCDPISEHNRLYWYRQTLGQGPEFLTYFQNEAQLEKSRLLSDRFSAERPKGSFSTLEIQRTEQGDSAMYLCASSPRASGANVLTFGAGSRLTVL.

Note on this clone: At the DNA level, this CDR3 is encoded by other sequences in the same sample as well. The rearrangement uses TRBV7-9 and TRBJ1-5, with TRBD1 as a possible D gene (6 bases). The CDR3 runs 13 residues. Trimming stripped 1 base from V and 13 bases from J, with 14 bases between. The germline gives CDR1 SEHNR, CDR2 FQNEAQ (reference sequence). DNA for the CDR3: TGTGCCAGCAGCTTAGAGGGGGTGGGTCTTCAGCATTTT. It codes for CASSLEGVGLQHF.

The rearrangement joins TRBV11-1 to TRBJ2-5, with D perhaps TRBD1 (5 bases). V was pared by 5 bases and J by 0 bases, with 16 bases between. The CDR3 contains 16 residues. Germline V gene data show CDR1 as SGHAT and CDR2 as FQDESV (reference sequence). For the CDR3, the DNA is TGTGCCAGCAGCCAAACCAGGGCCCCGTACCAAGAGACCCAGTACTTC. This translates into CASSQTRAPYQETQYF.

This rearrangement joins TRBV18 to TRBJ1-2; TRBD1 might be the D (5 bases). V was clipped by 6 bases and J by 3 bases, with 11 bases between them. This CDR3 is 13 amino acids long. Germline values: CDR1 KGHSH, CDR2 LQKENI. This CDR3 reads CASSHDRDYGYTF. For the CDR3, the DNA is TGTGCCAGCTCCCATGACAGAGACTATGGCTACACCTTC.

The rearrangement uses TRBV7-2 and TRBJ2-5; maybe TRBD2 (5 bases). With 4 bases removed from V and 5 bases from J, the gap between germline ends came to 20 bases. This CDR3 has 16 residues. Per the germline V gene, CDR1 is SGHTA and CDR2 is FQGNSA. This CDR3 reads CASSSSPAAGLETQYF. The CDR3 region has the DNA TGTGCCAGCAGCTCCTCCCCGGCGGCGGGCCTGGAGACCCAGTACTTC.

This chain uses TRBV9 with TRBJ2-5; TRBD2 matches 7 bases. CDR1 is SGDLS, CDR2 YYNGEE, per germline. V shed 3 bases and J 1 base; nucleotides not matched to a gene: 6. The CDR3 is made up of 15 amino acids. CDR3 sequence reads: CASSALGGVQETQYF. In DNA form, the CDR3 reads TGTGCCAGCAGCGCCCTGGGGGGGGTCCAAGAGACCCAGTACTTC.

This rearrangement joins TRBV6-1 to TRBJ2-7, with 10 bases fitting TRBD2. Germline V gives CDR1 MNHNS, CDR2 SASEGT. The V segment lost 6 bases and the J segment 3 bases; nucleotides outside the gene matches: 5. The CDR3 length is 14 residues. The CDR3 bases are TGTGCCAGCAGGGAGCGGGAGGGAAACTACGAGCAGTACTTC. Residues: CASREREGNYEQYF.

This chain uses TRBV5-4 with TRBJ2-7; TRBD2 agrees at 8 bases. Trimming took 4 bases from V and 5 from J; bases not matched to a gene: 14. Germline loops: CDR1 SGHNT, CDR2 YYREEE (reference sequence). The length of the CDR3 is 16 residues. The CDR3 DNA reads TGTGCCAGCAGCCTGGCCACTAGCGGAGTAGTAAACGAGCAGTACTTC. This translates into CASSLATSGVVNEQYF.

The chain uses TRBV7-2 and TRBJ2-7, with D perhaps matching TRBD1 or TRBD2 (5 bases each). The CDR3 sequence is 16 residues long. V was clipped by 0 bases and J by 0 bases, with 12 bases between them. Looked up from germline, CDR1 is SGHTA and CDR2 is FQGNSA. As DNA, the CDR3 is TGTGCCAGCAGCTTAGCAGGGGACGGGATCTCCTACGAGCAGTACTTC. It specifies CASSLAGDGISYEQYF.

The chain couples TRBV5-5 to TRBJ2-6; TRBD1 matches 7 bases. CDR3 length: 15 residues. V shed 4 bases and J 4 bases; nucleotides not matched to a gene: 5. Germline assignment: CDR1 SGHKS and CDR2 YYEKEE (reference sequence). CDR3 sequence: CASSRQGAGANVLTF. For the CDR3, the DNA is TGTGCCAGCAGCAGACAGGGCGCCGGGGCCAACGTCCTGACTTTC.